The clone carrying this T cell receptor beta chain occurred a few times. The sample comes from a study of neoadjuvant anti-PD-1 for oral cavity cancer. Time point meaning: after neoadjuvant nivolumab, at surgical resection. TCRdb's table, derived via immunoSEQ multiplex PCR, lists solely in-frame clones and lacks some. The table lists thousands of clones, less than 75% of them singletons. The TCR comes from a person aged 35-79 years with oral cavity squamous cell carcinoma. This material consisted of PBMCs, taken after nivolumab (anti-PD-1) treatment.

The CDR3 DNA sequence: TGTGCCAGCAGCTTGGGGGGCACAGGGAACTATGGCTACACCTTC. This codes for CASSLGGTGNYGYTF. The chain recombines TRBV5-6 with TRBJ1-2, with D possibly matching TRBD1 (6 bases). The CDR3 sequence is 15 residues long. V dropped 0 bases and J dropped 2 bases, with 11 bases sitting between them. Germline-derived CDR1 and CDR2 are SGHDT and YYEEEE.